Included here is one T cell receptor beta chain sequence, with context. Some clones are missing from TCRdb's copy, which holds only in-frame ones; the method was immunoSEQ multiplex PCR. The sample lists just under 30,000 clones; 70% to 80% were seen once. This sample is drawn from a study of PD-1 blockade in classical Hodgkin lymphoma. The CDR3 sequence is 16 residues long. V lost 0 bases, J lost 7 bases, and 15 bases lay in between. In germline, CDR1 is MNHEY, CDR2 SVGAGI. Exposure to brentuximab vedotin varied, and each patient had relapsed following autologous stem cell transplantation. This TCR was sampled from a human donor with classical Hodgkin lymphoma. The V gene is TRBV6-5, the J gene TRBJ1-4; D possibly corresponds to TRBD1 (5 bases). The specimen comprised peripheral blood mononuclear cells (PBMCs), sampled before the second cycle of nivolumab. CDR3 DNA sequence: TGTGCCAGCAGTTACTCGCCGGGACGAGGGAGTGAAAAACTGTTTTTT. Protein product: CASSYSPGRGSEKLFF.